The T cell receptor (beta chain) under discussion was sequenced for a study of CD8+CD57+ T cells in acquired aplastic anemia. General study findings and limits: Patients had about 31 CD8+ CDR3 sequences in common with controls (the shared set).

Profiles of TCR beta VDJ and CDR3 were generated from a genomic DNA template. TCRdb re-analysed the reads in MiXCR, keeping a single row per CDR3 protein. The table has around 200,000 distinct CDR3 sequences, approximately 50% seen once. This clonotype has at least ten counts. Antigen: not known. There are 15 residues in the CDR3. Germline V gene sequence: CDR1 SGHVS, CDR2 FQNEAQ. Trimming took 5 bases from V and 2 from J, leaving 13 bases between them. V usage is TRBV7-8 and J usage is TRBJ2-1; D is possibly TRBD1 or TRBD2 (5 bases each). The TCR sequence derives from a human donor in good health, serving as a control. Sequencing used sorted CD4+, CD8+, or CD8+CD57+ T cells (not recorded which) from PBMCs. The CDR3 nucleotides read TGTGCCAGCAGCCCTAATGGGGGAACCTACAATGAGCAGTTCTTC. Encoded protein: CASSPNGGTYNEQFF. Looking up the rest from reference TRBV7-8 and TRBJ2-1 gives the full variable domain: GAGVSQSPRYKVAKRGQDVALRCDPISGHVSLFWYQQALGQGPEFLTYFQNEAQLDKSGLPSDRFFAERPEGSVSTLKIQRTQQEDSAVYLCASSPNGGTYNEQFFGPGTRLTVL.